This T cell receptor (beta chain) is from a study of CD8+ T cells in alopecia areata. Treatment: oral pan-JAK inhibitor, 5-10 mg twice daily. Extracted from the samples, RNA was reverse transcribed into cDNA to serve as the sequencing template. Measured with immunoSEQ multiplex PCR; TCRdb has only the in-frame clones, and not every one. Among about 120,000 clones, over 60% were seen once, and the ten largest hold 5% to 7%. This clone appeared a few times. This receptor was obtained from a human donor with alopecia areata. Material: CD4+ T cells sorted from blood, obtained at week 4, from a patient treated with tofacitinib.

The CDR3 protein is CSVPLAGGNEQYF. CDR3 nucleotides: TGCAGCGTCCCACTGGCAGGGGGCAACGAGCAGTACTTC. The chain carries TRBV29-1 and TRBJ2-7; 8 bases agree with TRBD1. Looked up from germline, CDR1 is SQVTM and CDR2 is ANQGSEA. The V and J ends lost 6 bases and 5 bases, in that order; junction bases with no gene match: 9. The CDR3 has 13 amino acids.